These 23 T cell receptor beta chains came from one sample sequenced in a study of identical twins. TCRdb re-called the 5' RACE reads with MiXCR, one entry per CDR3 protein. Among 400,000 to 550,000 distinct CDR3 sequences listed, about 24% were seen once. These records were also assigned to another study, of T cells expressing NK-cell markers.

Sequenced material: CD4+ T cells sorted from blood. The receptors originated from a woman aged 18-29 years in good health.

This chain joins TRBV10-2 and TRBJ2-3; D ambiguous. Germline V gene lookup returns CDR1 WSHSY and CDR2 SAAADI. This CDR3 contains 13 residues. Trimming shortened V by 7 bases and J by 2 bases, and 10 bases separated the two germline ends. CDR3 nucleotide sequence: TGCGCCAGCACTGACGGAGTCACAGATACGCAGTATTTT. Translation gives CASTDGVTDTQYF.

This chain joins TRBV5-1 and TRBJ2-1; D possibly matches TRBD1 or TRBD2 (5 bases each). CDR1 SGHRS and CDR2 YFSETQ come from the germline V gene. Trimming removed 4 bases at V and 6 bases at J, with 17 bases between. This CDR3 is 15 amino acids long. The CDR3 loop is CASSPLGAPSNEQFF. The CDR3 bases are TGCGCCAGCAGCCCACTAGGGGCCCCCTCCAATGAGCAGTTCTTC.

The rearrangement links TRBV25-1 to TRBJ2-3; no clear D gene. The length of the CDR3 is 11 residues. V was cut by 8 bases and J by 6 bases, with 9 bases left in between. Germline V gene lookup returns CDR1 MGHDK and CDR2 SYGVNS. Written as DNA, the CDR3 is TGTGCCAGCTCGAGGATGGATACGCAGTATTTT. It translates to CASSRMDTQYF.

The chain links TRBV5-1 to TRBJ2-7; TRBD1 agrees at 7 bases. J gave up 2 bases and V 4 bases, and 9 bases lay outside the gene matches. This CDR3 is 15 amino acids long. CDR1 is SGHRS and CDR2 is YFSETQ in the germline V gene. The CDR3: CASSQTDRVTYEQYF. The DNA for the CDR3 is TGCGCCAGCAGCCAGACCGACAGGGTCACCTACGAGCAGTACTTC.

This clonotype was observed at least ten times. The chain has TRBV12-3 or TRBV12-4 and TRBJ2-1; tentative D call: TRBD1 (5 bases). Trimming cost V 3 bases and J 9 bases, with 12 bases left between them. This CDR3 is 13 amino acids long. CDR3 in DNA: TGTGCCAGCAGTTTTAGGCAGGGCGGTGAGCAGTTCTTC. Its protein is CASSFRQGGEQFF.

The V gene is TRBV7-2, the J gene TRBJ2-1, with 9 bases identical to TRBD2. With 5 bases clipped from V and 6 bases from J, the junction kept 8 bases outside the gene matches. The CDR3 loop spans 15 amino acids. Germline V gene sequence: CDR1 SGHTA, CDR2 FQGNSA. CDR3 sequence: CASSPHSGSANEQFF. The DNA of the CDR3 is TGTGCCAGCAGCCCCCATAGCGGGAGTGCCAATGAGCAGTTCTTC. Looking up the rest from reference TRBV7-2 and TRBJ2-1 gives the full variable domain: GAGVSQSPSNKVTEKGKDVELRCDPISGHTALYWYRQSLGQGLEFLIYFQGNSAPDKSGLPSDRFSAERTGGSVSTLTIQRTQQEDSAVYLCASSPHSGSANEQFFGPGTRLTVL.

The chain has TRBV27 and TRBJ2-3, with 14 bases identical to TRBD2. This CDR3 has 18 amino acids. The germline V gene has CDR1 MNHEY and CDR2 SMNVEV (reference sequence). J was trimmed by 0 bases and V by 5 bases; bases with no gene match: 7. The CDR3 coding sequence is TGTGCCAGCAGTGATCTGGGACTAGCGGGGGAGAGCACAGATACGCAGTATTTT. It is translated as CASSDLGLAGESTDTQYF.

The chain is built from TRBV7-9 and TRBJ2-6; D gene uncertain. CDR1 is SEHNR, CDR2 FQNEAQ, per germline (reference sequence). V was shortened by 3 bases and J by 4 bases, with 4 bases between the two germline ends. This CDR3 spans 13 amino acids. The CDR3 nucleotides read TGTGCCAGCAGCTTTGTGGGGGCCAACGTCCTGACTTTC. This gives the protein CASSFVGANVLTF.

This clonotype was picked up a small number of times. One end of the junction fails to match germline, which may point to a read error. The CDR3 here is CTSRFGRDTQYF. The CDR3 nucleotides read TGCACCAGCAGATTCGGAAGGGATACGCAGTATTTT. This rearrangement joins TRBV5-1 to TRBJ2-3; D gene ambiguous. Germline CDR1 and CDR2: SGHRS and YFSETQ. The CDR3 is made up of 12 amino acids.

CDR3 DNA: TGCAGTGCTTGTGACAGCGGGGAGACCCAGTACTTC. The encoded protein is CSACDSGETQYF. V and J are TRBV20-1 and TRBJ2-5; the D gene is possibly TRBD2 (6 bases). Germline CDR1 DFQATT, CDR2 SNEGSKA (reference sequence). CDR3 size: 12 residues. Trimming pared 5 bases from V and 5 bases from J, leaving 12 bases between.

This chain uses TRBV20-1 with TRBJ2-5; D gene uncertain. The ends were cut back, 1 base at V and 8 bases at J, with 20 bases in the middle. Germline V lookup: CDR1 DFQATT, CDR2 SNEGSKA (reference sequence). The CDR3 consists of 15 residues. As DNA, the CDR3 is TGCAGTGCTAGAGGCGACACGCCGTCGATGGGAACCCAGTACTTC. It specifies CSARGDTPSMGTQYF.

This clonotype has just a few counts. This chain uses TRBV12-3 or TRBV12-4 with TRBJ2-2; D is unresolved. There are 14 residues in the CDR3. The V end lost 2 bases, the J end lost 2 bases, and 6 bases lay between the germline ends. The CDR3, as DNA: TGTGCCAGCAGTTTACGCCATAACACCGGGGAGCTGTTTTTT. Its protein is CASSLRHNTGELFF.

In its sample, this clonotype was seen a few times. The chain uses TRBV19 and TRBJ2-7; a possible D gene is TRBD1 (5 bases). Germline values: CDR1 LNHDA, CDR2 SQIVND (reference sequence). V lost 6 bases and J 3 bases, leaving 15 bases between the germline ends. CDR3 size: 14 residues. For the CDR3, the DNA is TGTGCCAGTAGAAGGGCAGGGAACCACTACGAGCAGTACTTC. This codes for CASRRAGNHYEQYF.

CDR3 protein: CAISGASSEFGHTQYF. As DNA, the CDR3 is TGTGCCATCAGTGGAGCGTCATCGGAATTCGGGCATACGCAGTATTTT. V usage is TRBV10-3 and J usage is TRBJ2-3, with D unclear. The CDR3 runs 16 residues. The germline V gene encodes CDR1 ENHRY and CDR2 SYGVKD. Trimming took off 4 bases at V and 7 bases at J, with 21 bases between the two ends.

The chain couples TRBV14 to TRBJ2-1, with no clear D. In germline, CDR1 is SGHDN, CDR2 FVKESK. V was trimmed by 2 bases and J by 1 base, leaving 6 bases between them. The CDR3 consists of 14 residues. The CDR3: CASSQFTSYNEQFF. DNA for the CDR3: TGTGCCAGCAGCCAATTCACGTCCTACAATGAGCAGTTCTTC.

There are a few counts of this clonotype. The genes are TRBV6-5 and TRBJ2-1; 7 bases align to TRBD2. The CDR3 is 11 amino acids. V lost 8 bases and J lost 9; bases outside the gene matches: 4. From germline, CDR1 is MNHEY and CDR2 SVGAGI. The CDR3: CASSGGGEQFF. CDR3 coding DNA: TGTGCCAGCTCGGGGGGAGGTGAGCAGTTCTTC.

The rearrangement joins TRBV29-1 to TRBJ1-3; possibly TRBD1 for D (6 bases). The V end lost 6 bases, the J end lost 4 bases, and 19 bases lay between the germline ends. Per germline, CDR1 SQVTM and CDR2 ANQGSEA. CDR3 size: 15 residues. The CDR3 spells CSVALLQGTGNTIYF. DNA of the CDR3: TGCAGCGTCGCCCTATTACAGGGTACCGGAAACACCATATATTTT.

This clonotype was detected only a few times. The chain combines TRBV20-1 with TRBJ2-3; D might be TRBD1 (5 bases). This CDR3 comprises 13 residues. The germline gives CDR1 DFQATT, CDR2 SNEGSKA (reference sequence). V lost 5 bases, J lost 2 bases, and 11 bases lay in between. Here the CDR3 DNA reads TGCAGTGCTTTCCAGACAGCCACAGATACGCAGTATTTT. This codes for CSAFQTATDTQYF.

This clonotype occurred a few times. The V call is TRBV12-3 or TRBV12-4, the J call TRBJ2-7; TRBD2 might be the D (5 bases). V was shortened by 3 bases and J by 2 bases, with 14 bases between the two germline ends. This CDR3 has 15 residues. The CDR3 loop reads CASSFQAARAYEQYF. Here the CDR3 DNA reads TGTGCCAGCAGTTTTCAGGCAGCGCGGGCCTACGAGCAGTACTTC.

There are a few counts of this clonotype. J is TRBJ2-3 and V is TRBV5-1, with no clear D. Trimming stripped 0 bases from V and 8 bases from J, with 13 bases between. The CDR3 length is 14 residues. CDR1 is SGHRS and CDR2 is YFSETQ in the germline V gene. The CDR3 region has the DNA TGCGCCAGCAGCTTGGGGGATATGAGTGGTACGCAGTATTTT. Its protein product is CASSLGDMSGTQYF.

The chain recombines TRBV6-5 with TRBJ2-7; D not resolved. CDR1 MNHEY and CDR2 SVGAGI come from the germline V gene. Trimming took 0 bases from V and 0 from J, leaving 6 bases between them. The CDR3 totals 14 residues. In DNA form, the CDR3 reads TGTGCCAGCAGTTACTCGATTCCCTCCTACGAGCAGTACTTC. Its translation: CASSYSIPSYEQYF.

The rearrangement uses TRBV7-9 and TRBJ1-2; possibly TRBD1 for D (6 bases). CDR1 is SEHNR and CDR2 is FQNEAQ in the germline V gene (reference sequence). The CDR3 runs 13 residues. V lost 4 bases and J 8 bases, leaving 14 bases between the germline ends. The CDR3, as DNA: TGTGCCAGCAGCTACTCGGACAGCTTCGGCTACACCTTC. This codes for CASSYSDSFGYTF. Drawing the rest from reference TRBV7-9 and TRBJ1-2, the complete variable domain is DTGVSQNPRHKITKRGQNVTFRCDPISEHNRLYWYRQTLGQGPEFLTYFQNEAQLEKSRLLSDRFSAERPKGSFSTLEIQRTEQGDSAMYLCASSYSDSFGYTFGSGTRLTVV.

This clonotype was detected only a few times. This sequence joins TRBV4-3 and TRBJ1-2; maybe TRBD1 (5 bases). Per the germline V gene, CDR1 is LGHNA and CDR2 is YSLEER. V lost 1 base, J lost 1 base, and 13 bases lay in between. The CDR3 spans 16 residues. CDR3 sequence reads: CASSQGGGHRNYGYTF. CDR3 DNA sequence: TGCGCCAGCAGCCAAGGGGGCGGACACCGTAACTATGGCTACACCTTC.